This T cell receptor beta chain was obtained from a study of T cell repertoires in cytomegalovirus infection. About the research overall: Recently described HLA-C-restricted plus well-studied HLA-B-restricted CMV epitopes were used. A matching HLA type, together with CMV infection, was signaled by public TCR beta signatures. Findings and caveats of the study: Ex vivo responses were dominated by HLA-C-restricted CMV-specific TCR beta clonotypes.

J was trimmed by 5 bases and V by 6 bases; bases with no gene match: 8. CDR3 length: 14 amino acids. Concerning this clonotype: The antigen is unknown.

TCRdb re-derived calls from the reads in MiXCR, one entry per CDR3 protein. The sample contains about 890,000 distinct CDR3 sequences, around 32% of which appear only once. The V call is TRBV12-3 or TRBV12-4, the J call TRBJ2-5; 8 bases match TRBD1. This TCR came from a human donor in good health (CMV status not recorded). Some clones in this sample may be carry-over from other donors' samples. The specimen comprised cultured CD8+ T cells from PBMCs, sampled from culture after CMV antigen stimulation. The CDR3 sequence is CASRPGQGFETQYF. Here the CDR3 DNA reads TGTGCCAGCAGACCAGGACAGGGTTTTGAGACCCAGTACTTC.